The entry that follows covers one T cell receptor beta chain sequence. This CDR3 is also generated by other DNA sequences in the sample. The sample is drawn from a study of blood T cell repertoires in COVID-19. Sequenced by immunoSEQ multiplex PCR; TCRdb stores in-frame clones only, minus some. This table has 250,000 to 300,000 clones, 70% to 90% appearing once. This CDR3 is built from 14 residues. The V gene lost 0 bases and the J gene lost 0 bases, with 6 bases spanning the gap. CDR1 SGHRS and CDR2 YFSETQ come from the germline V gene. The receptor was derived from a woman in her fifties or sixties who had recovered from COVID-19. The V gene is TRBV5-1, the J gene TRBJ1-2; no clear D gene. The sequencing input was PBMCs or T cells enriched from blood (not recorded which). The CDR3 spells CASSLDTSNYGYTF. The CDR3 DNA sequence: TGCGCCAGCAGCTTGGATACTTCTAACTATGGCTACACCTTC.